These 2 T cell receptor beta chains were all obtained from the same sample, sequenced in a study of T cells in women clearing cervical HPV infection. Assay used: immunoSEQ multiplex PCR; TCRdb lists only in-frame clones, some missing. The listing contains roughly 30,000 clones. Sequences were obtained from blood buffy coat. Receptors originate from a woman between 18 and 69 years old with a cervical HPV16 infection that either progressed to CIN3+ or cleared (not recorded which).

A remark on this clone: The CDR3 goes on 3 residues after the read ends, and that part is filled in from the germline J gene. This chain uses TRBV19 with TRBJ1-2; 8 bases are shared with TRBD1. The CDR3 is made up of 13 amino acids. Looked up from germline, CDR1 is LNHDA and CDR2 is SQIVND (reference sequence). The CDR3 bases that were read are TGTGCCAGTAGTTTGACAGGGGCGGGGGGC. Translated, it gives CASSLTGAGG. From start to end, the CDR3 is CASSLTGAGGYTF.

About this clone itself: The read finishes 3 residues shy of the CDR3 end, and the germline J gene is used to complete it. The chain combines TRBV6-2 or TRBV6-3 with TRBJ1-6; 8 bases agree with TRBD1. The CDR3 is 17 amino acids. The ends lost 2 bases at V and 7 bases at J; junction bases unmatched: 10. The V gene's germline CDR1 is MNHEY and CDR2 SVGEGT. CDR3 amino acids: CASSYPRQGPKNSPLHF. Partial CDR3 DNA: TGTGCCAGCAGTTACCCCCGACAGGGGCCGAAGAATTCACCC.